This TCR beta chain derives from a study of cytotoxic CD8 clonotypes in ibrutinib-treated CLL. Study-wide background: Patient counts were about twelve relapsed/refractory, roughly 15 treatment-naive and around 17 IGHV unmutated. Across samples, productive templates numbered approximately 260,000 and productive rearrangements reached some 94,000 on average.

Assay: immunoSEQ multiplex PCR; the TCRdb copy retains only in-frame clones and omits some. The profile covers around 70,000 clones, with just over 90% appearing a single time and around 3.1% taken by the ten largest. The study, taken as a whole, reports: Rising at ibrutinib response, clonality subsequently fell back toward baseline at progression. Sampling times (in sustained-remission versus progressing patients) were not the same.

This clone showed up just a few times. Antigen specificity is unknown. V gave up 0 bases and J gave up 1 base, with 6 bases separating them. This CDR3 has 13 residues. Germline V CDR1 and CDR2: GTSNPN, SVGIG (reference sequence). The receptor comes from a human donor with chronic lymphocytic leukemia. The sample consisted of PBMCs, taken after 12 months of ibrutinib treatment. The chain couples TRBV30 to TRBJ1-1; D is unclear. The CDR3 region has the DNA TGTGCCTGGAGTGTTTTCCGGAACACTGAAGCTTTCTTT. This encodes CAWSVFRNTEAFF.